This T cell receptor beta chain was sequenced in a study of beta chain features in type 1 diabetes. Study overall: Taken together, all samples contributed 90 million to 140 million examined sorted cells.

Overall study findings and caveats: For patients, the naive, central memory and Treg TCRB repertoires appeared more alike than for healthy donors. Type 1 diabetes patients had VDJ junctions that carried fewer insertions and more deletions.

Isolated RNA was reverse transcribed in full, so expressed TCRB transcripts were sequenced. Method: immunoSEQ multiplex PCR; TCRdb's copy keeps in-frame clones and lacks some. In the table there are roughly 170,000 clones, roughly an eighth of which are singletons. This clone was counted between two and nine times. Its antigen remains unknown. The ends were cut back, 0 bases at V and 1 base at J, with 11 bases in the middle. The germline gives CDR1 SGHRS, CDR2 YFSETQ. The CDR3 covers 15 residues. The V call is TRBV5-1, the J call TRBJ2-7; D is perhaps TRBD1 (7 bases). The TCR sequence derives from a woman younger than 35 in good health. The sample was central memory CD4+ T cells from blood. The CDR3 DNA is TGCGCCAGCAGCTTGGGGGCAGGGGGGTCCTACGAGCAGTACTTC. It encodes CASSLGAGGSYEQYF.